One sample yielded the 15 T cell receptor beta chains listed below, sequenced in a study of blood T cell repertoires in COVID-19. Profiling relied on immunoSEQ multiplex PCR, and the TCRdb table lists in-frame clones only, not all of them. The data show fewer than 110,000 clones, around 88% seen once. Sequencing was carried out using peripheral blood. These receptors came from a human donor in a cohort sampled during active COVID-19.

The rearrangement uses TRBV7-9 and TRBJ2-1, with 7 bases lining up with TRBD2. J was trimmed by 4 bases and V by 5 bases; bases with no gene match: 8. The germline V gene encodes CDR1 SEHNR and CDR2 FQNEAQ (reference sequence). The CDR3 runs to 15 residues. The CDR3 coding sequence is TGTGCCAGCAGCCTCCGGGACTACTTTTACAATGAGCAGTTCTTC. Translating gives CASSLRDYFYNEQFF.

J is TRBJ2-5 and V is TRBV6-5; maybe TRBD1 (6 bases). Per the germline V gene, CDR1 is MNHEY and CDR2 is SVGAGI. The V gene lost 2 bases and the J gene lost 1 base, with 8 bases spanning the gap. The CDR3 runs to 14 residues. Here the CDR3 DNA reads TGTGCCAGCAGTTACAACAGGGCCCAAGAGACCCAGTACTTC. This encodes CASSYNRAQETQYF.

The genes are TRBV11-2 and TRBJ1-1; perhaps TRBD1 as D (5 bases). Germline V lookup: CDR1 SGHAT, CDR2 FQNNGV. The CDR3 has 12 residues. Trimming removed 1 base at V and 10 bases at J, with 10 bases between. The CDR3 bases are TGTGCCAGCAGCTTAGGGGGCGGGGTAGCTTTCTTT. Translating gives CASSLGGGVAFF. The variable domain in full, completed from reference TRBV11-2 and TRBJ1-1, reads EAGVAQSPRYKIIEKRQSVAFWCNPISGHATLYWYQQILGQGPKLLIQFQNNGVVDDSQLPKDRFSAERLKGVDSTLKIQPAKLEDSAVYLCASSLGGGVAFFGQGTRLTVV.

This chain links TRBV11-3 with TRBJ2-1; D possibly corresponds to TRBD2 (5 bases). Germline V gene data show CDR1 as SGHNT and CDR2 as YENEEA. This CDR3 comprises 15 residues. V was clipped by 0 bases and J by 4 bases, with 10 bases between them. The CDR3 DNA is TGTGCCAGCAGCTTAGAGGGAGACACATACAATGAGCAGTTCTTC. Residues: CASSLEGDTYNEQFF. Filled out from reference TRBV11-3 and TRBJ2-1, the complete variable domain reads EAGVVQSPRYKIIEKKQPVAFWCNPISGHNTLYWYLQNLGQGPELLIRYENEEAVDDSQLPKDRFSAERLKGVDSTLKIQPAELGDSAVYLCASSLEGDTYNEQFFGPGTRLTVL.

The chain recombines TRBV5-6 with TRBJ2-2, with 9 bases lining up with TRBD2. The CDR3 is made up of 15 amino acids. Looked up from germline, CDR1 is SGHDT and CDR2 is YYEEEE. With 5 bases clipped from V and 3 bases from J, the junction kept 5 bases outside the gene matches. CDR3 amino acids: CASRYSGRYTGELFF. CDR3 nucleotide sequence: TGTGCCAGCAGATATAGCGGGAGATACACCGGGGAGCTGTTTTTT.

The gene calls are TRBV10-3 and TRBJ1-1; tentative D call: TRBD1 (5 bases). Germline CDR1 reads ENHRY; CDR2 reads SYGVKD. CDR3 length equals 16 residues. V was cut by 5 bases and J by 3 bases, with 19 bases left in between. Written as DNA, the CDR3 is TGTGCCATCAGTCCACTTAGGGGCCCAACGGACACTGAAGCTTTCTTT. Amino acid sequence: CAISPLRGPTDTEAFF.

The table lists this clone with a few counts. The chain carries TRBV7-9 and TRBJ1-3, with D possibly matching TRBD1 (5 bases). This CDR3 comprises 17 residues. CDR1 is SEHNR and CDR2 is FQNEAQ in the germline V gene (reference sequence). The V end lost 5 bases, the J end lost 6 bases, and 23 bases lay between the germline ends. CDR3 amino acids: CASSPRRGPTPLNTIYF. Here the CDR3 DNA reads TGTGCCAGCAGCCCCCGGAGGGGACCAACCCCCTTAAACACCATATATTTT.

This rearrangement joins TRBV28 to TRBJ1-1, with D perhaps matching TRBD1 (5 bases). Germline V gene sequence: CDR1 MDHEN, CDR2 SYDVKM. The V end lost 7 bases, the J end lost 2 bases, and 8 bases lay between the germline ends. The CDR3 totals 12 residues. CDR3 coding DNA: TGTGCCAGCATAACAGGCAACACTGAAGCTTTCTTT. This codes for CASITGNTEAFF.

This clone was seen a few times. The rearrangement links TRBV2 to TRBJ1-5, with TRBD1 identical over 8 bases. Germline CDR1 and CDR2: SNHLY and FYNNEI. The CDR3 totals 17 residues. With V trimmed by 7 bases and J by 0 bases, 11 bases remained unmatched. In DNA, the CDR3 is TGTGCCAGCAAAGGGGCGACAGGGGCATATAGCAATCAGCCCCAGCATTTT. It codes for CASKGATGAYSNQPQHF. Drawing the rest from reference TRBV2 and TRBJ1-5, the complete variable domain is EPEVTQTPSHQVTQMGQEVILRCVPISNHLYFYWYRQILGQKVEFLVSFYNNEISEKSEIFDDQFSVERPDGSNFTLKIRSTKLEDSAMYFCASKGATGAYSNQPQHFGDGTRLSIL.

To note about this clone: A read error may account for a junction end that differs from germline. The V gene is TRBV6-6, the J gene TRBJ2-7, with TRBD2 as a possible D gene (6 bases). The V gene's germline CDR1 is MNHNY and CDR2 SVGAGI (reference sequence). This CDR3 has 14 residues. CDR3 nucleotide sequence: TGTGCCAGCAGTTCCTCTACAGCGGTGGCGGGGCGGCACTTC. Translated: CASSSSTAVAGRHF.

V usage is TRBV11-1 and J usage is TRBJ2-3; 8 bases align to TRBD1. In germline, CDR1 is SGHAT, CDR2 FQDESV (reference sequence). There are 15 residues in the CDR3. The junction had 9 bases not matched to a gene; V was cut back by 5 bases and J by 5 bases. In DNA, the CDR3 is TGTGCCAGCAGCCATCCTAGGGGACAGGTAGATACGCAGTATTTT. This translates into CASSHPRGQVDTQYF. Combining the CDR3 with reference TRBV11-1 and TRBJ2-3 gives the whole variable domain EAEVAQSPRYKITEKSQAVAFWCDPISGHATLYWYRQILGQGPELLVQFQDESVVDDSQLPKDRFSAERLKGVDSTLKIQPAELGDSAMYLCASSHPRGQVDTQYFGPGTRLTVL.

This clone was observed once. This sequence joins TRBV5-6 and TRBJ1-2, with TRBD1 as a possible D gene (5 bases). The germline CDR1 and CDR2 sequences are SGHDT and YYEEEE. The CDR3 covers 14 residues. The V end was cut by 0 bases, the J end by 5 bases, with 11 bases between. The CDR3 sequence is CASSLVGDSYGYTF. The CDR3 nucleotides read TGTGCCAGCAGCTTGGTGGGCGACAGTTATGGCTACACCTTC.

The chain recombines TRBV5-4 with TRBJ2-3, with 12 bases lining up with TRBD1. The ends lost 4 bases at V and 4 bases at J; junction bases unmatched: 7. The CDR3 has 16 residues. Germline CDR1 and CDR2: SGHNT and YYREEE (reference sequence). The CDR3 region has the DNA TGTGCCAGCAGCGGGGGGGACAGGGGGCTAGCAGATACGCAGTATTTT. Translated, it gives CASSGGDRGLADTQYF.

The V call is TRBV30, the J call TRBJ1-2, with unresolved D. V was clipped by 1 base and J by 6 bases, with 9 bases between them. The germline V gene has CDR1 GTSNPN and CDR2 SVGIG (reference sequence). There are 12 residues in the CDR3. The CDR3 bases are TGTGCCTGGAGTGACGGGAGAGATGGCTACACCTTC. Translating it yields CAWSDGRDGYTF.

The chain has TRBV28 and TRBJ2-5, with TRBD1 as a possible D gene (5 bases). The germline V gene has CDR1 MDHEN and CDR2 SYDVKM. V lost 1 base and J lost 3, with 15 bases in between. The CDR3 runs to 16 residues. The CDR3 nucleotides are TGTGCCAGCAGTTTATTCCCCACAGGTACCGAAGAGACCCAGTACTTC. Encoded protein: CASSLFPTGTEETQYF.